The present TCR beta chain was sequenced within a study of radiotherapy plus CTLA-4 blockade in lung cancer. Points from the study as a whole: Radiotherapy plus ipilimumab was followed by expansion in blood of tumor-derived TCR clones.

A word on this clone: Its antigen is not known.

V lost 2 bases, J lost 2 bases, and 2 bases stayed unmatched. This CDR3 region has 14 residues. Germline values: CDR1 SGHNT, CDR2 YYREEE (reference sequence). The assay was immunoSEQ multiplex PCR, and TCRdb's table has in-frame clones only and misses some. Altogether 51,000 or so clones are present, more than 70% being singletons, with the ten largest covering roughly 11%. The V call is TRBV5-4, the J call TRBJ1-2; 8 positions agree with TRBD1. The receptor's source is a human donor with non-small cell lung cancer who had stable disease on radiotherapy plus ipilimumab. The starting material was peripheral blood, obtained from a patient treated with radiotherapy plus ipilimumab. The CDR3, as DNA: TGTGCCAGCAGCTTAGGGACAGGCAACTATGGCTACACCTTC. Encoded protein: CASSLGTGNYGYTF.